These T cell receptor beta chains were read from a single sample in a study of blood T cell repertoires in COVID-19. This table comes from immunoSEQ multiplex PCR, and its TCRdb copy is limited to in-frame clones, with some not included. Found here are some 230,000 clones, about 85% of them singletons; the top ten hold around 3%. Sequencing was carried out using peripheral blood. The receptors derive from a man aged 45-65 years who had recovered from COVID-19. The CDR3 runs from the conserved cysteine through the conserved F or W. D genes are given only for firm matches. Rows give clone size only sometimes, using once, few, many, or a class for an expanded clone.

J gene	clone size	D gene	V gene	CDR3 protein	CDR3 DNA
TRBJ2-5	once	TRBD2	TRBV11-2	CASSLTSGRVGETQYF	TGTGCCAGCAGCTTAACTAGCGGGAGAGTAGGGGAGACCCAGTACTTC
TRBJ2-3	-	TRBD2	TRBV6-6	CASRPPGTSGWVQYF	TGTGCCAGCAGACCTCCCGGGACTAGCGGGTGGGTGCAGTATTTT
TRBJ2-1	once	-	TRBV7-9	CASSSRPSGPDEQFF	TGTGCCAGCTCCAGTCGGCCTAGTGGTCCCGATGAGCAGTTCTTC
TRBJ2-5	many	-	TRBV7-6	CASSPPQGRIDQETQYF	TGTGCCAGCAGCCCCCCCCAGGGTCGGATTGATCAAGAGACCCAGTACTTC
TRBJ2-2	-	-	TRBV5-1	CASSIQTVNTGELFF	TGCGCCAGCAGCATCCAGACAGTTAACACCGGGGAGCTGTTTTTT
TRBJ2-7	-	TRBD1	TRBV15	CATSRDFGRQGATYEQYF	TGTGCCACCAGCAGAGATTTCGGTAGACAGGGCGCTACCTACGAGCAGTACTTC
TRBJ2-2	-	TRBD1	TRBV28	CASARQGASGELFF	TGTGCCAGCGCGAGACAGGGGGCATCCGGGGAGCTGTTTTTT
TRBJ1-3	-	-	TRBV27	CASSLGGVGNTIYF	TGTGCCAGCAGTCTGGGGGGGGTCGGAAACACCATATATTTT
TRBJ2-3	-	TRBD2	TRBV7-9	CASSRGTSGRGTDTQYF	TGTGCCAGCAGCAGAGGGACTAGCGGGAGAGGCACAGATACGCAGTATTTT
TRBJ2-7	-	TRBD1	TRBV27	CASTDRVHEQYF	TGTGCCAGCACGGACAGGGTCCACGAGCAGTACTTC
TRBJ1-6	-	TRBD1	TRBV7-9	CASSLTGGADSPLHF	TGTGCCAGCAGCTTAACAGGGGGCGCTGATTCACCCCTCCACTTT
TRBJ2-3	-	-	TRBV27	CASSFEEAGTDTQYF	TGTGCCAGCAGTTTTGAGGAGGCCGGGACAGATACGCAGTATTTT
TRBJ2-3	-	-	TRBV6-5	CASSTSFTDTQYF	TGTGCCAGCAGTACTAGTTTCACAGATACGCAGTATTTT
TRBJ1-2	once	-	TRBV20-1	CSASSGANYGYTF	TGCAGTGCTAGTTCGGGGGCTAACTATGGCTACACCTTC
TRBJ1-6	-	-	TRBV2	CASSVGRGYNSPLHF	TGTGCCAGCAGTGTAGGCAGGGGCTATAATTCACCCCTCCACTTT
TRBJ2-7	-	-	TRBV3-1/TRBV3-2	CASSLLNSGYEQYF	TGTGCCAGCAGCCTTCTGAATTCGGGCTACGAGCAGTACTTC
TRBJ2-2	-	TRBD2	TRBV7-2	CASSPWTRTGELFF	TGTGCCAGCAGCCCATGGACTAGGACTGGGGAGCTGTTTTTT